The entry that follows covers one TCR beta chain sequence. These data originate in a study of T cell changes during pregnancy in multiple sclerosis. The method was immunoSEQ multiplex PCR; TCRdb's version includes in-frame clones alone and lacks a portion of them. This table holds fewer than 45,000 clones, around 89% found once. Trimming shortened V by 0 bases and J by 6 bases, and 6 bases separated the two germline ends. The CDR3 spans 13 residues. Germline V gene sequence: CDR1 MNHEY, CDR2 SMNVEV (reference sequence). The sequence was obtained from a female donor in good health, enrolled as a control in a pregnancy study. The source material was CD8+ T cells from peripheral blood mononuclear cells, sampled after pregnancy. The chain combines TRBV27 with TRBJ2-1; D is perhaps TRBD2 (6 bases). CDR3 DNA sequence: TGTGCCAGCAGTTTATCCGGGGGCAATGAGCAGTTCTTC. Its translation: CASSLSGGNEQFF.